The present T cell receptor beta chain was sequenced within a study of blood T cell repertoires in COVID-19. Individuals aged about 18 to 89 years were recruited from fewer than 30 US areas. Categorization into cohorts depended on clinical history that participants reported. Per the study methods: Reference gene primer amplification yielded estimated nucleated cell counts. The table came from immunoSEQ multiplex PCR; TCRdb's copy has only in-frame clones and leaves some out. D and trimming come from the DNA, and the V and J calls and clone size come from that table. This sample has approximately 280,000 clones, with around 86% found just once. Notes on this clone: This CDR3 is also generated by other DNA sequences in the sample.

Per germline, CDR1 DFQATT and CDR2 SNEGSKA (reference sequence). The CDR3 spans 11 residues. Trimming pared 5 bases from V and 1 base from J, leaving 6 bases between. This sequence was found in a woman in her late teens or twenties who had recovered from COVID-19. The chain couples TRBV20-1 to TRBJ2-7; weak D call: TRBD2 (5 bases). Input material: PBMCs or T cells enriched from blood (not recorded which). The CDR3 nucleotides are TGCAGTGCTGAGGGTTCCTACGAGCAGTACTTC. Amino acid sequence: CSAEGSYEQYF.